This is a list of T cell receptor beta chains from one sample in a study of regulatory T cells in long-lasting Graves disease. Each CDR3 protein gets one entry after TCRdb re-called the multiplex PCR reads with MiXCR. The table has about 380,000 distinct CDR3 sequences, 15% seen once. Sequencing used peripheral blood mononuclear cells (PBMCs), obtained at new diagnosis, from a patient treated with antithyroid drugs. The receptors come from a female donor with Graves disease. The CDR3 runs from the conserved cysteine through the conserved F or W. Fields, in order: D gene, V gene, J gene, clone size, CDR3 DNA, CDR3 protein. D genes are given only for firm matches. Clone size is given for some rows only: seen once, a few or many times, or a class if the clone is expanded.

d_gene: .; v_gene: TRBV29-1; j_gene: TRBJ2-5; abundance: few; CDR3nt: TGCAGTGCCAGGAGGGCCCAAGAGACCCAGTACTTC; CDR3aa: CSARRAQETQYF
d_gene: TRBD1; v_gene: TRBV6-5; j_gene: TRBJ2-2; abundance: many; CDR3nt: TGTGCCAGCAGTTTGACAGGGCTCATTTCCGGGGAGCTGTTTTTT; CDR3aa: CASSLTGLISGELFF
d_gene: .; v_gene: TRBV3-1; j_gene: TRBJ1-5; abundance: many; CDR3nt: TGTGCCAGCAGCCAAGATGTGAATCAGCCCCAGCATTTT; CDR3aa: CASSQDVNQPQHF
d_gene: .; v_gene: TRBV7-2; j_gene: TRBJ2-7; abundance: few; CDR3nt: TGTGCCAGCAGCCCCGACAGGACGAGCTCCTACGAGCAGTACTTC; CDR3aa: CASSPDRTSSYEQYF
d_gene: .; v_gene: TRBV18; j_gene: TRBJ1-2; abundance: .; CDR3nt: TGTGCCAGCTCACCATCTTGGGACGGTAACTATGGCTACACCTTC; CDR3aa: CASSPSWDGNYGYTF
d_gene: .; v_gene: TRBV6-1; j_gene: TRBJ2-1; abundance: .; CDR3nt: TGTGCCAGCAGAGGGAGCAGCTCCGGTGAGCAGTTCTTC; CDR3aa: CASRGSSSGEQFF
d_gene: TRBD2; v_gene: TRBV20-1; j_gene: TRBJ2-1; abundance: many; CDR3nt: TGCAGTGCTGAAGCGGGAACCGGTGGTGGGAATGAGCAGTTCTTC; CDR3aa: CSAEAGTGGGNEQFF
d_gene: .; v_gene: TRBV6-1; j_gene: TRBJ1-1; abundance: many; CDR3nt: TGTGCCAGCAGTCCGACAGGCGCCACTGACACTGAAGCTTTCTTT; CDR3aa: CASSPTGATDTEAFF
d_gene: .; v_gene: TRBV11-2; j_gene: TRBJ1-2; abundance: many; CDR3nt: TGTGCCAGCCAAAGGGGGGTCGGGGCCGTACCAAACTATGGCTACACCTTC; CDR3aa: CASQRGVGAVPNYGYTF
d_gene: .; v_gene: TRBV28; j_gene: TRBJ1-1; abundance: many; CDR3nt: TGTGCCAGCAGTCGTATCGGAGCGGGGGGGAATACTGAAGCTTTCTTT; CDR3aa: CASSRIGAGGNTEAFF
d_gene: TRBD1; v_gene: TRBV30; j_gene: TRBJ1-2; abundance: many; CDR3nt: TGTGTCTGGAGACCACAGGGGGCGCGTGGCTACACCTTC; CDR3aa: CVWRPQGARGYTF
d_gene: .; v_gene: TRBV19; j_gene: TRBJ1-5; abundance: .; CDR3nt: TGTGCCAGTAGTATCAACGCCGGGTATCAGCCCCAGCATTTT; CDR3aa: CASSINAGYQPQHF
d_gene: TRBD2; v_gene: TRBV20-1; j_gene: TRBJ2-5; abundance: many; CDR3nt: TGCAGTACGGGGGGCCTTCGGGCTAGCGGGAGTTTGGAGACCCAGTACTTC; CDR3aa: CSTGGLRASGSLETQYF
d_gene: .; v_gene: TRBV20-1; j_gene: TRBJ2-5; abundance: many; CDR3nt: TGCAGTGCACGGACCCCCCCGGGAGAGACCCAGTACTTC; CDR3aa: CSARTPPGETQYF
d_gene: .; v_gene: TRBV3-1; j_gene: TRBJ1-1; abundance: many; CDR3nt: TGTGCCAGCAGCCAAAACACGGCGAACACTGAAGCTTTCTTT; CDR3aa: CASSQNTANTEAFF
d_gene: .; v_gene: TRBV12-3/TRBV12-4; j_gene: TRBJ1-1; abundance: many; CDR3nt: TGTGCCAGCAGTCGCTTGACAGTTATAGGGACTGAAGCTTTCTTT; CDR3aa: CASSRLTVIGTEAFF
d_gene: TRBD2; v_gene: TRBV7-9; j_gene: TRBJ2-7; abundance: .; CDR3nt: TGTGCCAGCAACCTGCGGGGGTCAAACACCTACGAGCAGTACTTC; CDR3aa: CASNLRGSNTYEQYF
d_gene: TRBD1; v_gene: TRBV7-6; j_gene: TRBJ1-2; abundance: many; CDR3nt: TGTGCCAGCAGCTTAGAATCTGGGACAGGCCCCTATAACTATGGCTACACCTTC; CDR3aa: CASSLESGTGPYNYGYTF
d_gene: TRBD2; v_gene: TRBV20-1; j_gene: TRBJ2-7; abundance: many; CDR3nt: TGCAGTGCTAGCGGGGGACCGGGGGGCTACGAGCAGTACTTC; CDR3aa: CSASGGPGGYEQYF
d_gene: TRBD2; v_gene: TRBV7-2; j_gene: TRBJ2-1; abundance: many; CDR3nt: TGTGCCAGCAGCATGGGGACTAGCGGGGTTTACAATGAGCAGTTCTTC; CDR3aa: CASSMGTSGVYNEQFF
d_gene: .; v_gene: TRBV6-2/TRBV6-3; j_gene: TRBJ1-5; abundance: many; CDR3nt: TGTGCCAGCAGCTCGAGCTTACTCAAGCAGCATTTT; CDR3aa: CASSSSLLKQHF
d_gene: TRBD1; v_gene: TRBV27; j_gene: TRBJ2-6; abundance: .; CDR3nt: TGTGCCAGCAGACCAGTATCCACAGGGGACTCTGGGGCCAACGTCCTGACTTTC; CDR3aa: CASRPVSTGDSGANVLTF
d_gene: .; v_gene: TRBV20-1; j_gene: TRBJ2-3; abundance: many; CDR3nt: TGCAGTGCTAGAGATATTAGTATTGGCACAGATACGCAGTATTTT; CDR3aa: CSARDISIGTDTQYF
d_gene: .; v_gene: TRBV20-1; j_gene: TRBJ1-2; abundance: many; CDR3nt: TGCAGTGCTGGCCGGAAGACCGCGGGGCCAGGCTTC; CDR3aa: CSAGRKTAGPGF
d_gene: .; v_gene: TRBV7-2; j_gene: TRBJ1-2; abundance: many; CDR3nt: TGTGCCAGCAGATTCCTTCCGGAGGGGCTTTATGGCTACACCTTC; CDR3aa: CASRFLPEGLYGYTF
d_gene: .; v_gene: TRBV6-2/TRBV6-3; j_gene: TRBJ1-5; abundance: many; CDR3nt: TGTGCCAGCAGTTACGAAGTAGGGGGGTTCGATCAGCCCCAGCATTTT; CDR3aa: CASSYEVGGFDQPQHF
d_gene: TRBD1; v_gene: TRBV6-9; j_gene: TRBJ2-3; abundance: many; CDR3nt: TGTGCCAGCAGTTATAGCGCCGACAGGGGAGCATCTAGCACAGATACGCAGTATTTT; CDR3aa: CASSYSADRGASSTDTQYF
d_gene: .; v_gene: TRBV12-3/TRBV12-4; j_gene: TRBJ2-7; abundance: .; CDR3nt: TGTGCCAGCAGGGGTTCCAACCACGAGCAGTACTTC; CDR3aa: CASRGSNHEQYF
d_gene: .; v_gene: TRBV6-1; j_gene: TRBJ2-5; abundance: many; CDR3nt: TGTGCCAGCGGACGGGACTCAGAGACCCAGTACTTC; CDR3aa: CASGRDSETQYF